The 20 T cell receptor beta chains below come from one sample, sequenced in a study of T cell responses to AZD1222 COVID-19 vaccine. The table came from immunoSEQ multiplex PCR; TCRdb's copy has only in-frame clones and leaves some out. The sample holds about 160,000 clones; 88% are singletons and the top ten take 5.5%. Sequencing used peripheral blood, obtained on day 0 of AZD1222 vaccination. These receptors were collected from an adult in good health.

This clone was observed a few times. The chain links TRBV10-3 to TRBJ2-7, with D maybe TRBD2 (5 bases). Germline V gene lookup returns CDR1 ENHRY and CDR2 SYGVKD. Deletions cut 7 bases from V and 4 bases from J, with 14 bases between. The CDR3 contains 13 residues. CDR3 coding DNA: TGTGCCATCAACCCGGAGCCGGGATACGAGCAGTACTTC. It specifies CAINPEPGYEQYF.

With respect to this clone: Different DNA sequences within this sample yield the same CDR3. This sequence joins TRBV18 and TRBJ1-2; D gene ambiguous. Germline CDR1 KGHSH, CDR2 LQKENI. The CDR3 has 12 amino acids. Deletions cut 1 base from V and 8 bases from J, with 8 bases between. The CDR3 is CASSPRTDGYTF. DNA of the CDR3: TGTGCCAGCTCACCACGGACGGACGGCTACACCTTC.

The J gene is TRBJ2-5, the V gene TRBV4-1, with a tentative D call TRBD2 (5 bases). Germline CDR1 reads MGHRA; CDR2 reads YSYEKL. Trimming shortened V by 0 bases and J by 2 bases, and 13 bases separated the two germline ends. This CDR3 has 16 residues. In DNA, the CDR3 is TGCGCCAGCAGCCAAGAACGACCGGGATTACAAGAGACCCAGTACTTC. Translation: CASSQERPGLQETQYF.

The V call is TRBV5-1, the J call TRBJ1-4, with D unresolved. Trimming removed 0 bases from V and 10 bases from J, with 7 bases in between. Germline values: CDR1 SGHRS, CDR2 YFSETQ. The CDR3 length is 12 residues. This chain's CDR3 is CASSLESGKLFF. The CDR3 nucleotides read TGCGCCAGCAGCTTGGAGAGTGGAAAACTGTTTTTT.

V gene TRBV14 combines with J gene TRBJ1-1; tentative D call: TRBD1 (5 bases). The CDR3 loop spans 14 amino acids. The germline V gene encodes CDR1 SGHDN and CDR2 FVKESK. Trimming removed 2 bases at V and 7 bases at J, with 14 bases between. CDR3 amino acids: CASSQRDREIEAFF. The CDR3 DNA reads as TGTGCCAGCAGCCAACGGGACCGCGAAATTGAAGCTTTCTTT.

The chain couples TRBV28 to TRBJ1-1; D not resolved. V was pared by 4 bases and J by 1 base, with 4 bases between. The V gene's germline CDR1 is MDHEN and CDR2 SYDVKM. This CDR3 has 12 residues. The chain's CDR3 is CASSYRNTEAFF. The CDR3 bases are TGTGCCAGCAGTTACAGGAACACTGAAGCTTTCTTT.

The chain employs TRBV5-4 and TRBJ2-1, with 12 bases matching TRBD2. J was trimmed by 7 bases and V by 4 bases; bases with no gene match: 9. This CDR3 is built from 16 residues. Germline CDR1 is SGHNT and CDR2 is YYREEE (reference sequence). The CDR3 is CASSTGLAGFSNEQFF. For the CDR3, the DNA is TGTGCCAGCAGCACCGGACTAGCGGGATTTTCTAATGAGCAGTTCTTC.

V and J are TRBV28 and TRBJ1-2; a weak D match, TRBD1 (5 bases). The germline V gene has CDR1 MDHEN and CDR2 SYDVKM. The length of the CDR3 is 14 residues. Trimming took off 8 bases at V and 4 bases at J, with 17 bases between the two ends. The CDR3 nucleotides are TGTGCCAGCCGAGGGTCCGGGACGGTCTATGGCTACACCTTC. Amino acid sequence: CASRGSGTVYGYTF.

J is TRBJ1-5 and V is TRBV19; D uncertain. The V end lost 2 bases, the J end lost 5 bases, and 13 bases lay between the germline ends. The germline V gene has CDR1 LNHDA and CDR2 SQIVND (reference sequence). The CDR3 extends over 15 amino acids. This chain's CDR3 is CASSILGNGDQPQHF. The CDR3 DNA follows: TGTGCCAGTAGTATACTGGGGAATGGGGATCAGCCCCAGCATTTT. Full variable domain (outside the CDR3, taken from reference TRBV19 and TRBJ1-5): DGGITQSPKYLFRKEGQNVTLSCEQNLNHDAMYWYRQDPGQGLRLIYYSQIVNDFQKGDIAEGYSVSREKKESFPLTVTSAQKNPTAFYLCASSILGNGDQPQHFGDGTRLSIL.

The V call is TRBV28, the J call TRBJ1-2; the match to TRBD1 covers 8 bases. V lost 0 bases to trimming and J lost 6 bases; unmatched junction nucleotides: 6. The CDR3 is 15 residues long. CDR1 and CDR2 (germline): MDHEN, SYDVKM. The CDR3: CASSLWDRERDGYTF. In DNA form, the CDR3 reads TGTGCCAGCAGTTTATGGGACAGGGAGCGGGATGGCTACACCTTC.

The chain recombines TRBV19 with TRBJ1-2; D not resolved. The CDR3 has 13 amino acids. Trimming left V 1 base short and J 5 bases short, with 8 bases between. Germline values: CDR1 LNHDA, CDR2 SQIVND (reference sequence). CDR3 DNA sequence: TGTGCCAGTAGTATAGGGGCGGAGTATGGCTACACCTTC. It specifies CASSIGAEYGYTF. The variable domain in full, completed from reference TRBV19 and TRBJ1-2, reads DGGITQSPKYLFRKEGQNVTLSCEQNLNHDAMYWYRQDPGQGLRLIYYSQIVNDFQKGDIAEGYSVSREKKESFPLTVTSAQKNPTAFYLCASSIGAEYGYTFGSGTRLTVV.

This chain joins TRBV5-6 and TRBJ1-6; 9 bases map to TRBD1. CDR3 size: 16 residues. Germline V gene sequence: CDR1 SGHDT, CDR2 YYEEEE. J was trimmed by 2 bases and V by 3 bases; bases with no gene match: 3. CDR3: CASSSQGATYNSPLHF. CDR3 DNA: TGTGCCAGCAGCTCACAGGGGGCCACCTATAATTCACCCCTCCACTTT.

The chain links TRBV6-5 to TRBJ1-1, with a weak D call TRBD1 (6 bases). Germline CDR1 and CDR2: MNHEY and SVGAGI. This CDR3 comprises 13 residues. Trimming pared 5 bases from V and 7 bases from J, leaving 14 bases between. The CDR3 is CASSLRGLVEAFF. CDR3 DNA: TGTGCCAGCAGTCTCAGGGGCTTAGTTGAAGCTTTCTTT.

CDR3 sequence: CASSATGMTEAFF. CDR3 nucleotide sequence: TGTGCCAGCAGTGCTACGGGTATGACTGAAGCTTTCTTT. The chain uses TRBV25-1 and TRBJ1-1; D remains unclear. The CDR3 runs to 13 residues. Trimming stripped 4 bases from V and 5 bases from J, with 11 bases between. Germline CDR1 and CDR2: MGHDK and SYGVNS.

The rearrangement joins TRBV9 to TRBJ2-3; 9 bases are a match to TRBD2. The CDR3 covers 16 residues. With V trimmed by 4 bases and J by 1 base, 7 bases remained unmatched. Per the germline V gene, CDR1 is SGDLS and CDR2 is YYNGEE. CDR3: CASSPVVAGGTDTQYF. The CDR3 region has the DNA TGTGCCAGCAGCCCTGTAGTAGCGGGGGGCACAGATACGCAGTATTTT.

The chain is built from TRBV5-1 and TRBJ2-1; TRBD1 matches at 7 bases. The length of the CDR3 is 14 residues. With 1 base clipped from V and 3 bases from J, the junction kept 1 base outside the gene matches. Germline CDR1 SGHRS, CDR2 YFSETQ. CDR3 protein: CASSLRQGYNEQFF. The CDR3 nucleotides read TGCGCCAGCAGCTTGAGACAGGGCTACAATGAGCAGTTCTTC.

The chain combines TRBV6-6 with TRBJ2-5; 7 nucleotides match TRBD1. The CDR3 has 17 amino acids. CDR1 MNHNY and CDR2 SVGAGI come from the germline V gene (reference sequence). V lost 5 bases, J lost 1 base, and 13 bases stayed unmatched. CDR3 bases: TGTGCCAGCAGTCACCCCAGGGACAGCCCCTTCCAAGAGACCCAGTACTTC. This sequence encodes CASSHPRDSPFQETQYF.

This chain connects TRBV28 to TRBJ2-5; D is perhaps TRBD1 or TRBD2 (6 bases each). Germline V gene sequence: CDR1 MDHEN, CDR2 SYDVKM. The CDR3 runs 14 residues. V lost 10 bases and J lost 5, with 20 bases in between. The CDR3 DNA follows: TGTGCCAAGATTAAACAGGGAGGAAAGGAGACCCAGTACTTC. This sequence encodes CAKIKQGGKETQYF.

The chain couples TRBV4-2 to TRBJ1-5, with 7 bases that match TRBD1. The CDR3 is made up of 17 amino acids. Unmatched junction bases numbered 12, after V lost 0 bases and J lost 7 bases. Germline values: CDR1 LGHNA, CDR2 YNFKEQ. DNA for the CDR3: TGTGCCAGCAGCCAAGAAGGACCCGGACAGGTCGGACAGCCCCAGCATTTT. Translation: CASSQEGPGQVGQPQHF.

The chain combines TRBV28 with TRBJ1-5; the D is unclear. This CDR3 is 16 amino acids long. The V and J ends lost 1 base and 2 bases respectively, with 12 bases between them. Germline values: CDR1 MDHEN, CDR2 SYDVKM. CDR3 in amino acids: CASSLLLGTGNQPQHF. The CDR3 region has the DNA TGTGCCAGCAGTTTATTGTTGGGCACTGGCAATCAGCCCCAGCATTTT.